The 19 T cell receptor beta chains below were found in one sample sequenced in a study of shared clonotypes between healthy human individuals. Data came from immunoSEQ multiplex PCR; TCRdb stores just in-frame clones and leaves some out. The data show nearly 1,000,000 clones, with more than 75% seen just once and roughly 1.5% held by the top ten. The specimen was memory CD4+ T cells sorted from blood. Stated subset: CD45RA-negative fraction. All receptors come from a man between 18 and 29 years old in good health.

The sample holds one count of this clone. This rearrangement joins TRBV5-1 to TRBJ2-3; TRBD1 is a possible D gene (6 bases). Germline CDR1 SGHRS, CDR2 YFSETQ. The CDR3 sequence is 14 residues long. Trimming took off 0 bases at V and 3 bases at J, with 8 bases between the two ends. CDR3 residues: CASSLETGTDTQYF. The DNA of the CDR3 is TGCGCCAGCAGCTTGGAAACAGGGACAGATACGCAGTATTTT. The full variable domain, with the rest looked up from reference TRBV5-1 and TRBJ2-3, is KAGVTQTPRYLIKTRGQQVTLSCSPISGHRSVSWYQQTPGQGLQFLFEYFSETQRNKGNFPGRFSGRQFSNSRSEMNVSTLELGDSALYLCASSLETGTDTQYFGPGTRLTVL.

The chain joins TRBV4-2 to TRBJ1-3; D is undetermined. With 0 bases removed from V and 0 bases from J, the gap between germline ends came to 12 bases. The CDR3 is 17 residues long. Germline lookup yields CDR1 LGHNA and CDR2 YNFKEQ. The CDR3 coding sequence is TGTGCCAGCAGCCAAGAAATGATGTCCTTCTCTGGAAACACCATATATTTT. Its protein is CASSQEMMSFSGNTIYF.

The rearrangement uses TRBV11-2 and TRBJ1-3, with D tentatively TRBD1 (5 bases). V was clipped by 0 bases and J by 2 bases, with 8 bases between them. CDR3 length: 15 residues. Per germline, CDR1 SGHAT and CDR2 FQNNGV. CDR3 in amino acids: CASSLDWGAGNTIYF. CDR3 sequence (DNA): TGTGCCAGCAGCTTAGATTGGGGGGCTGGAAACACCATATATTTT.

The chain employs TRBV11-2 and TRBJ2-7; 7 bases are a match to TRBD2. The V gene's germline CDR1 is SGHAT and CDR2 FQNNGV. This CDR3 has 16 amino acids. V lost 5 bases, J lost 4 bases, and 14 bases stayed unmatched. CDR3 residues: CASSGRGGTLNYEQYF. The CDR3, as DNA: TGTGCCAGCAGCGGGAGGGGTGGGACTCTCAATTACGAGCAGTACTTC.

The genes are TRBV7-2 and TRBJ2-5, with D perhaps matching TRBD2 (5 bases). V was cut by 3 bases and J by 5 bases, with 16 bases left in between. From germline, CDR1 is SGHTA and CDR2 FQGNSA. The CDR3 sequence is 15 residues long. CDR3 sequence: CASSFGSSMGETQYF. CDR3 in DNA: TGTGCCAGCAGCTTTGGGTCTAGCATGGGGGAGACCCAGTACTTC.

The gene calls are TRBV19 and TRBJ1-5; D may be TRBD1 (5 bases). Germline V gives CDR1 LNHDA, CDR2 SQIVND (reference sequence). The CDR3 runs to 14 residues. Trimming took off 4 bases at V and 4 bases at J, with 11 bases between the two ends. CDR3 sequence (DNA): TGTGCCAGTAGTAACCGACAGCCAAATCAGCCCCAGCATTTT. Encoded protein: CASSNRQPNQPQHF.

This clone was seen a handful of times. The chain joins TRBV11-2 to TRBJ2-5; TRBD1 aligns across 8 bases. Germline V gene sequence: CDR1 SGHAT, CDR2 FQNNGV. This CDR3 has 16 amino acids. The V segment lost 5 bases and the J segment 4 bases; nucleotides outside the gene matches: 12. The CDR3 DNA reads TGTGCCAGCAGCCCAGGGCGCGGACAGGGTTTAGAGACCCAGTACTTC. This encodes CASSPGRGQGLETQYF.

Regarding this clone: The same CDR3 also results from other DNA sequences found in this sample. The chain couples TRBV27 to TRBJ1-4; no definite D call. The germline CDR1 and CDR2 sequences are MNHEY and SMNVEV (reference sequence). The germline V and J ends were trimmed by 2 bases and 4 bases, with 8 bases remaining between them. The CDR3 length is 14 residues. Here the CDR3 DNA reads TGTGCCAGCAGTTTACGGGGTAATAATGAAAAACTGTTTTTT. As protein: CASSLRGNNEKLFF. The complete variable domain, with remaining parts taken from reference TRBV27 and TRBJ1-4, reads EAQVTQNPRYLITVTGKKLTVTCSQNMNHEYMSWYRQDPGLGLRQIYYSMNVEVTDKGDVPEGYKVSRKEKRNFPLILESPSPNQTSLYFCASSLRGNNEKLFFGSGTQLSVL.

The rearrangement joins TRBV19 to TRBJ1-1, with 7 nucleotides matching TRBD1. Germline-derived CDR1 and CDR2 are LNHDA and SQIVND (reference sequence). Trimming took 2 bases from V and 1 from J; bases not matched to a gene: 4. CDR3 length equals 15 residues. The CDR3 is CASSITGAPNTEAFF. The CDR3 DNA follows: TGTGCCAGTAGTATAACAGGGGCTCCGAACACTGAAGCTTTCTTT.

This chain links TRBV5-4 with TRBJ2-7; TRBD2 matches at 9 bases. The V gene end was trimmed by 3 bases and the J gene end by 4 bases; junction bases not matched to a gene: 8. CDR3 length equals 15 residues. CDR1 and CDR2 (germline): SGHNT, YYREEE (reference sequence). The CDR3 here is CASSSLIAGVYEQYF. DNA for the CDR3: TGTGCCAGCAGCTCGCTCATAGCGGGAGTATACGAGCAGTACTTC.

This clone was picked up a small number of times. V is TRBV4-2 and J is TRBJ1-1; D is possibly TRBD1 (6 bases). CDR1 and CDR2 from the germline V gene are LGHNA and YNFKEQ. Trimming left V 4 bases short and J 5 bases short, with 23 bases between. The CDR3 runs 17 residues. The CDR3 nucleotides read TGTGCCAGCAGCCCAAATTTGGGGGGCACGACGGGGACTGAAGCTTTCTTT. Translation: CASSPNLGGTTGTEAFF.

V gene TRBV27 combines with J gene TRBJ2-7; D unresolved. This CDR3 has 13 residues. In germline, CDR1 is MNHEY, CDR2 SMNVEV (reference sequence). Trimming removed 6 bases from V and 1 base from J, with 10 bases in between. CDR3 region: CASRFSRSYEQYF. CDR3 coding DNA: TGTGCCAGCAGATTCTCCCGGTCCTACGAGCAGTACTTC.

The chain joins TRBV11-2 to TRBJ1-4; weak D call: TRBD1 (6 bases). Germline V lookup: CDR1 SGHAT, CDR2 FQNNGV. This CDR3 is built from 14 residues. V was pared by 1 base and J by 6 bases, with 9 bases between. The CDR3 DNA sequence: TGTGCCAGCAGCTTAGGGGGGCGGTATGAAAAACTGTTTTTT. Its translation is CASSLGGRYEKLFF.

The rearrangement links TRBV6-1 to TRBJ1-2; D is undetermined. The germline V gene has CDR1 MNHNS and CDR2 SASEGT. With 0 bases removed from V and 9 bases from J, the gap between germline ends came to 11 bases. The CDR3 runs to 13 residues. DNA of the CDR3: TGTGCCAGCAGTGAAGCTGACGGCCGGAGCTACACCTTC. Protein product: CASSEADGRSYTF.

Comment on this clone: Other nucleotide sequences in the sample specify the same CDR3. This chain joins TRBV20-1 and TRBJ2-2; D unclear. The CDR3 runs 11 residues. Between the trimmed V and J ends, which lost 3 bases and 5 bases, there was a span of 4 bases. In germline, CDR1 is DFQATT, CDR2 SNEGSKA (reference sequence). The CDR3: CSASGTGELFF. CDR3 coding DNA: TGCAGTGCTAGCGGGACCGGGGAGCTGTTTTTT.

The V and J genes are TRBV11-2 and TRBJ2-1; D may match TRBD1 or TRBD2 (5 bases each). The CDR3 has 14 amino acids. The V end was cut by 5 bases, the J end by 3 bases, with 11 bases between. The germline V gene has CDR1 SGHAT and CDR2 FQNNGV. For the CDR3, the DNA is TGTGCCAGCAGCAGACGGGACGGCTACAATGAGCAGTTCTTC. Amino acid sequence: CASSRRDGYNEQFF.

This chain joins TRBV19 and TRBJ1-4; 7 bases agree with TRBD1. The CDR3 sequence is 13 residues long. V was pared by 6 bases and J by 8 bases, with 6 bases of the junction left unmatched. Germline V CDR1 and CDR2: LNHDA, SQIVND (reference sequence). The CDR3 protein is CASRDRELEKLFF. The CDR3 region has the DNA TGTGCCAGTAGAGACAGGGAATTGGAAAAACTGTTTTTT.

The CDR3 nucleotides read TGTGCCAGCAGCCGGGCGGGGATGAACACTGAAGCTTTCTTT. Protein sequence: CASSRAGMNTEAFF. V and J are TRBV5-4 and TRBJ1-1; D call uncertain. Germline-derived CDR1 and CDR2 are SGHNT and YYREEE (reference sequence). Trimming took off 4 bases at V and 0 bases at J, with 10 bases between the two ends. The CDR3 consists of 14 residues.

The chain couples TRBV11-2 to TRBJ2-2; 8 bases line up with TRBD1. V lost 2 bases and J lost 6; bases outside the gene matches: 2. This CDR3 has 14 residues. Looked up from germline, CDR1 is SGHAT and CDR2 is FQNNGV. CDR3 nucleotides: TGTGCCAGCAGCTTACTACAGGGGGCCGGGGAGCTGTTTTTT. This gives the protein CASSLLQGAGELFF.